The 18 T cell receptor beta chains below were found in one sample sequenced in a study of T cells in Graves' hyperthyroidism and ophthalmopathy. Regions amplified from RNA transcripts were the TCR beta CDR3 regions. A set of HTBI primers served as the primers for a first-round RT-PCR of the TCR CDR3. Each CDR3 protein is one row after TCRdb ran MiXCR on the multiplex PCR reads. The sample carries a few hundred thousand distinct CDR3 sequences, under 60% recorded once. The material sequenced was peripheral blood or thyroid tissue (not recorded which). The receptor set was obtained from a woman aged 18-29 years with Graves' hyperthyroidism.

The chain uses TRBV2 and TRBJ1-2, with D possibly matching TRBD1 (6 bases). From germline, CDR1 is SNHLY and CDR2 FYNNEI. The CDR3 spans 16 residues. Trimming pared 4 bases from V and 4 bases from J, leaving 19 bases between. Here the CDR3 reads CASSGRGGRDFYGYTF. In nucleotides, the CDR3 is TGTGCCAGCAGTGGCCGGGGGGGCAGGGACTTCTATGGCTACACCTTC.

Only a few counts were recorded for this clonotype. With a much larger clone just one base away, this may be a read error. The chain is built from TRBV15 and TRBJ2-7; no clear D gene. The CDR3 totals 13 residues. Germline CDR1 and CDR2: LNHNV and YYDKDF (reference sequence). V was pared by 3 bases and J by 0 bases, with 6 bases between. DNA for the CDR3: TGTGCCACCAGCAGCGACATCTCCTACGAGCAGTACTTC. Its protein product is CATSSDISYEQYF.

The chain has TRBV25-1 and TRBJ1-4, with D possibly matching TRBD1 (5 bases). The CDR3 runs to 13 residues. Germline V gene sequence: CDR1 MGHDK, CDR2 SYGVNS. Trimming left V 6 bases short and J 3 bases short, with 8 bases between. The CDR3 nucleotides are TGTGCCAGCAGGGGACCGGCTAATGAAAAACTGTTTTTT. It yields the protein CASRGPANEKLFF.

The chain uses TRBV7-3 and TRBJ2-3; D unclear. Trimming shortened V by 2 bases and J by 2 bases, and 5 bases separated the two germline ends. Germline-derived CDR1 and CDR2 are SGHTA and FQGTGA. The CDR3 is made up of 13 amino acids. The DNA of the CDR3 is TGTGCCAGCAGCTTAGTCCACACAGATACGCAGTATTTT. Its protein is CASSLVHTDTQYF.

The rearrangement links TRBV25-1 to TRBJ1-1; TRBD1 might be the D (6 bases). The CDR3 totals 12 residues. Per the germline V gene, CDR1 is MGHDK and CDR2 is SYGVNS. Trimming removed 6 bases from V and 8 bases from J, with 13 bases in between. Written as DNA, the CDR3 is TGTGCCAGCAGAAGGGGGGACCGGGAAGCTTTCTTT. This translates into CASRRGDREAFF.

The chain employs TRBV20-1 and TRBJ2-1, with D possibly being TRBD2 (6 bases). Germline lookup yields CDR1 DFQATT and CDR2 SNEGSKA (reference sequence). This CDR3 is 12 amino acids long. Trimming shortened V by 6 bases and J by 9 bases, and 15 bases separated the two germline ends. The CDR3, as DNA: TGCAGTGCCTCGGGACTGCTCGGTGAGCAGTTCTTC. Its translation is CSASGLLGEQFF.

In this sample, this clonotype turned up many times. The rearrangement uses TRBV10-3 and TRBJ1-2; D is undetermined. Per germline, CDR1 ENHRY and CDR2 SYGVKD. The V and J ends lost 3 bases and 12 bases respectively, with 23 bases between them. The CDR3 contains 15 residues. Written as DNA, the CDR3 is TGTGCCATCAGTGATAGTACGGGGTTAACGAATGTCAACACCTTC. Its protein is CAISDSTGLTNVNTF.

This clonotype was observed a handful of times. The chain has TRBV11-3 and TRBJ1-1; the D is unclear. Trimming pared 3 bases from V and 0 bases from J, leaving 8 bases between. CDR1 and CDR2 from the germline V gene are SGHNT and YENEEA. The CDR3 consists of 14 residues. DNA of the CDR3: TGTGCCAGCAGCTTTGGGTACATGAACACTGAAGCTTTCTTT. It translates to CASSFGYMNTEAFF.

The genes are TRBV29-1 and TRBJ2-6, with 10 positions matching TRBD1. The CDR3 runs to 18 residues. Trimming cost V 3 bases and J 2 bases; bases outside gene matches: 10. Germline V lookup: CDR1 SQVTM, CDR2 ANQGSEA. CDR3 sequence (DNA): TGCAGCGTTGAGCGGACAGGGGGAACAATCGCTGGGGCCAACGTCCTGACTTTC. As protein: CSVERTGGTIAGANVLTF.

This chain joins TRBV2 and TRBJ1-1; weak D call: TRBD1 (6 bases). CDR1 is SNHLY, CDR2 FYNNEI, per germline. The CDR3 contains 10 residues. Trimming removed 8 bases at V and 8 bases at J, with 9 bases between. The CDR3 DNA is TGTGCCAGCGCAGGGACAGAAGCTTTCTTT. It translates to CASAGTEAFF.

The chain carries TRBV20-1 and TRBJ2-7; TRBD1 might be the D (5 bases). Germline V CDR1 and CDR2: DFQATT, SNEGSKA (reference sequence). The length of the CDR3 is 15 residues. Trimming cost V 0 bases and J 0 bases, with 12 bases left between them. The DNA for the CDR3 is TGCAGTGCTAGAGATAGGACATATCCCTCCTACGAGCAGTACTTC. It specifies CSARDRTYPSYEQYF.

The chain has TRBV2 and TRBJ2-7; no firm D call. CDR1 is SNHLY, CDR2 FYNNEI, per germline. The CDR3 length is 15 residues. V dropped 7 bases and J dropped 2 bases, with 18 bases sitting between them. The CDR3 sequence is CASKGMGAGTYEQYF. DNA for the CDR3: TGTGCCAGCAAGGGTATGGGCGCTGGGACCTACGAGCAGTACTTC.

This clonotype was picked up many times. The V and J genes are TRBV7-2 and TRBJ1-1; tentative D call: TRBD1 (6 bases). The germline CDR1 and CDR2 sequences are SGHTA and FQGNSA. Deletions cut 1 base from V and 4 bases from J, with 16 bases between. The CDR3 consists of 16 residues. The CDR3 sequence: CASSLEAGGAGTEAFF. CDR3 DNA sequence: TGTGCCAGCAGCTTAGAAGCTGGGGGCGCCGGCACTGAAGCTTTCTTT.

CDR3 sequence reads: CASRSVGGNYGYTF. CDR3 DNA sequence: TGTGCCAGCAGATCTGTGGGTGGTAACTATGGCTACACCTTC. The chain is built from TRBV18 and TRBJ1-2; D is unclear. Germline V gene data show CDR1 as KGHSH and CDR2 as LQKENI. This CDR3 spans 14 amino acids. V was cut by 8 bases and J by 1 base, with 14 bases left in between.

This chain uses TRBV6-1 with TRBJ1-5, with 8 bases that match TRBD1. Germline V lookup: CDR1 MNHNS, CDR2 SASEGT. V lost 7 bases and J lost 2; bases outside the gene matches: 7. This CDR3 comprises 15 residues. CDR3 nucleotides: TGTGCCAGCAAAGACGGGACAGGCGGCAATCAGCCCCAGCATTTT. This sequence encodes CASKDGTGGNQPQHF.

Points on this clonotype: It may be a read error: a sequence one base away is much more abundant. The rearrangement joins TRBV24-1 to TRBJ1-2; D is unclear. The CDR3 runs to 14 residues. From germline, CDR1 is KGHDR and CDR2 SFDVKD. V shed 5 bases and J shed 4 bases, with 13 bases lying between them. As DNA, the CDR3 is TGTGCCACCAGTGCCGGGGTTCGGGTCTATGGCTACACCTTC. Translated: CATSAGVRVYGYTF.

This clonotype was counted a single time. A junction boundary mismatches the germline segment, possibly from a read error. The chain combines TRBV10-1 with TRBJ1-4; D unclear. Germline-derived CDR1 and CDR2 are WNHNN and SYGVQD (reference sequence). The length of the CDR3 is 13 residues. The DNA of the CDR3 is TGTGCCATCAGTGGACTCCGGGAAGAAAAACTGTTTTTT. Translating gives CAISGLREEKLFF.

This sequence joins TRBV29-1 and TRBJ1-1, with a tentative D call TRBD1 (5 bases). Germline CDR1 reads SQVTM; CDR2 reads ANQGSEA. This CDR3 has 15 amino acids. Trimming left V 4 bases short and J 0 bases short, with 15 bases between. The CDR3 here is CSVVPQAMMNTEAFF. CDR3 nucleotide sequence: TGCAGCGTTGTCCCACAGGCGATGATGAACACTGAAGCTTTCTTT.